Sequencing of this TCR beta chain was carried out in a study of Graves' ophthalmopathy and Graves' hyperthyroidism. RNA transcripts provided the template for amplifying TCR beta CDR3 regions. Second-round multiplex PCR came after a first-round RT-PCR that employed HTBI primers. MiXCR was run by TCRdb on the multiplex PCR reads, yielding one entry per CDR3 protein. Of roughly 50,000 distinct CDR3 sequences in the sample, approximately 50% were seen once. This CDR3 region has 16 residues. Germline CDR1 SGDLS, CDR2 YYNGEE. Concerning this clonotype: One end of the junction is discordant with germline, which a read error may explain.

This chain links TRBV9 with TRBJ2-3, with 10 bases matching TRBD2. The receptor was derived from an adult woman with Graves' ophthalmopathy. The specimen was peripheral blood. CDR3 nucleotide sequence: TGTGCCAGCAGCCCGAGTGGTCTAGCGGGGGCAGATACGCAATATTTT. This codes for CASSPSGLAGADTQYF.